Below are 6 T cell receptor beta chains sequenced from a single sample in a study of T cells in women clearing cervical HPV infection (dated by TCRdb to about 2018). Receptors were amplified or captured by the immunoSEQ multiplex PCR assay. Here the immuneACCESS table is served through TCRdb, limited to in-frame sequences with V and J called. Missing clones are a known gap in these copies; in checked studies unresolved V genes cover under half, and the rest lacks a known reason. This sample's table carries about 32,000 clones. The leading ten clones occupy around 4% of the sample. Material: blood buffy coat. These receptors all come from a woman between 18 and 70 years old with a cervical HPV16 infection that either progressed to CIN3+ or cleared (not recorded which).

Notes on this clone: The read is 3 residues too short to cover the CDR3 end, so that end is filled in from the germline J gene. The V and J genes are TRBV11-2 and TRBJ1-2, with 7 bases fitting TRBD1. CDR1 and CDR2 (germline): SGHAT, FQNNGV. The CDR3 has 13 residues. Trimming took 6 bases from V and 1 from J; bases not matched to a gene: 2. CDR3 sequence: CASSRDSNYGYTF. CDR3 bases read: TGTGCCAGCAGTCGGGACAGTAACTATGGC.

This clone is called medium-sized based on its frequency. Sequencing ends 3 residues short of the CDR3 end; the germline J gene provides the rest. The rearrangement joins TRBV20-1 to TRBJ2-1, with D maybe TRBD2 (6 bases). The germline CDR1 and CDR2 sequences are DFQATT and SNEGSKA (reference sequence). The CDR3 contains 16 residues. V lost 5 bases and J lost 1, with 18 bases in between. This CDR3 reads CSAGGTLSGSYNEQFF. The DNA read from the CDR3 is TGCAGTGCTGGGGGGACCCTCAGTGGGTCCTACAATGAG.

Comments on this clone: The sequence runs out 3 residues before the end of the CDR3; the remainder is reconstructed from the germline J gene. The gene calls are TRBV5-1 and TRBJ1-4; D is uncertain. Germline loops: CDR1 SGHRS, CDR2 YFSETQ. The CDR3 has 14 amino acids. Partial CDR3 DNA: TGCGCCAGCAGCTTGGAAGGGTACAATTCACCA. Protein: CASSLEGYNSP. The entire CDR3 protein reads CASSLEGYNSPLFF.

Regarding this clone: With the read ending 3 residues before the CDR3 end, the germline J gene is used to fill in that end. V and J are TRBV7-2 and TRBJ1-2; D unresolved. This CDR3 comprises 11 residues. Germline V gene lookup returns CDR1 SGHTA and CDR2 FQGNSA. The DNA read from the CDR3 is TGTGCCAGCAGCTCCACAGATACC. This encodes CASSSTDT. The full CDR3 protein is CASSSTDTYTF.

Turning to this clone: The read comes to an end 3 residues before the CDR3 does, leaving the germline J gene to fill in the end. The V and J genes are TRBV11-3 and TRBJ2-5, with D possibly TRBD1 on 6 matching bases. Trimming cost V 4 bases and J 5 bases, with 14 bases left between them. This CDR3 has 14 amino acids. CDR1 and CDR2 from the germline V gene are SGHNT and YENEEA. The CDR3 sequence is CASSSSGVLETQYF. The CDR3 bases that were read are TGTGCCAGCAGCTCCTCAGGGGTTTTGGAGACC.

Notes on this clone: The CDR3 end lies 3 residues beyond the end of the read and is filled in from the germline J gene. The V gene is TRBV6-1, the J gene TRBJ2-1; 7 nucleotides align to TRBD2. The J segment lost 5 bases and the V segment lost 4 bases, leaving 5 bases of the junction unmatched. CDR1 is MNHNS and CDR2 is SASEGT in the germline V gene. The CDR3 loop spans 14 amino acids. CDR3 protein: CASSGGGRDNEQFF. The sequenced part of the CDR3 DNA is TGTGCCAGCAGTGGGGGGGGTAGGGACAATGAG.